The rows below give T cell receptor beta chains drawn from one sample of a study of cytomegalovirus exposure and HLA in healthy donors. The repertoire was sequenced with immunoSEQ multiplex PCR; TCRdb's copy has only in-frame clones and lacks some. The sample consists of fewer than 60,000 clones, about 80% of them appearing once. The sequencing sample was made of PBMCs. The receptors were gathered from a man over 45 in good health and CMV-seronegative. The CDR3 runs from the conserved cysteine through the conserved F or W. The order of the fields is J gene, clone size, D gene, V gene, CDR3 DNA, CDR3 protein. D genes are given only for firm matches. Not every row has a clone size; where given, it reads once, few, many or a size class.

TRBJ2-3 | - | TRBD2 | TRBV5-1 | TGCGCCAGCAGCTTCAGCGGGGGAACAGATACGCAGTATTTT | CASSFSGGTDTQYF
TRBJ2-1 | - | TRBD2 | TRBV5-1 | TGCGCCAGCAGCTTGGGAACTAGCGGCTCCTACAATGAGCAGTTCTTC | CASSLGTSGSYNEQFF
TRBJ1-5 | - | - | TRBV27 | TGTGCCAGCAGTCCCTACAGGGACAATCAGCCCCAGCATTTT | CASSPYRDNQPQHF
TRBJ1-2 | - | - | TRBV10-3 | TGTGCCATCAGTGAGTCGACCGGGAACGGCTACACCTTC | CAISESTGNGYTF
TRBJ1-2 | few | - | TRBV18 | TGTGCCAGCTCACCCGACAGAAATCCTAACTATGGCTACACCTTC | CASSPDRNPNYGYTF
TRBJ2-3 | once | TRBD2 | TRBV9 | TGTGCCAGCAGCGTAGCGGGGGGGCTCACAGATACGCAGTATTTT | CASSVAGGLTDTQYF
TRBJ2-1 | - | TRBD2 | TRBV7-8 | TGTGCCAGCCAACTAGCGGGGGAGATGGGGCAGTTCTTC | CASQLAGEMGQFF
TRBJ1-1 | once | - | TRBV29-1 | TGCAGCGTTGATCTCAGGAACACTGAAGCTTTCTTT | CSVDLRNTEAFF
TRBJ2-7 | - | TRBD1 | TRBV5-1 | TGCGCCAGCAGCTCAGGACAGGGGTCTAACGAGCAGTACTTC | CASSSGQGSNEQYF
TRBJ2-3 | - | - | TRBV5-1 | TGCGCCAGCAGCTTGGCGGGTCCCACAGATACGCAGTATTTT | CASSLAGPTDTQYF
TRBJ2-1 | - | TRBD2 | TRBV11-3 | TGTGCCAGCAGCTTAGACGGTGGGACTAGCGGCTTGTACAATGAGCAGTTCTTC | CASSLDGGTSGLYNEQFF
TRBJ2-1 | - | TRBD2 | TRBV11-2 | TGTGCCAGCAGTGGACTAGCGGGGGGGAGGTCCTACAATGAGCAGTTCTTC | CASSGLAGGRSYNEQFF
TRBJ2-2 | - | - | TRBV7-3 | TGTGCCAGCAGCCCCGACAGAGTCACCGGGGAGCTGTTTTTT | CASSPDRVTGELFF
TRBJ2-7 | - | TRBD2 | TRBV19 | TGTGCCAGTAGTGGAACTAGCGGGGTATACGAGCAGTACTTC | CASSGTSGVYEQYF
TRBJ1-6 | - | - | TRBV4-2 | TGTGCCAGCAGCCAAGATTCGGGGTTTATATCACCCCTCCACTTT | CASSQDSGFISPLHF
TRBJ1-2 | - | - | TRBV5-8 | TGTGCCAGCAGCTTGGCGGGCGGGGGCGCCCCGTTATTAGGCTACACCTTC | CASSLAGGGAPLLGYTF
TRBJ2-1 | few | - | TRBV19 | TGTGCCAGTAGTAACAGAGTTTACAATGAGCAGTTCTTC | CASSNRVYNEQFF
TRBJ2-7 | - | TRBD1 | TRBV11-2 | TGTGCCAGCAGCTGGGGACAGGGGGTATACGAGCAGTACTTC | CASSWGQGVYEQYF
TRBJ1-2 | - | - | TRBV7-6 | TGTGCCAGCAGCTTAGCTCGGAACTATGGCTACACCTTC | CASSLARNYGYTF
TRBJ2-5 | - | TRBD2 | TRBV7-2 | TGTGCCAGCAGCTACGGACTAGCCCCAGAGACCCAGTACTTC | CASSYGLAPETQYF
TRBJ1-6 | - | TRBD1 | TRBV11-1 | TGTGCCAGCAGATGGAACCGGGACAGTAATTCACCCCTCCACTTT | CASRWNRDSNSPLHF
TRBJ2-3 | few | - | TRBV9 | TGTGCCAGCAGCGCCGGAGGGACAGGCACAGATACGCAGTATTTT | CASSAGGTGTDTQYF